Below are 9 T cell receptor beta chains sequenced from a single sample in a study of CD8+ T cells in alopecia areata. Reverse transcription of extracted RNA yielded cDNA, which provided the sequencing template. The protocol was immunoSEQ multiplex PCR, while the TCRdb copy is restricted to in-frame clones and leaves out a portion. The table has about 170,000 clones, 50% to 75% seen once. Treatment noted: oral pan-JAK inhibitor, 5-10 mg twice daily. The input for sequencing was CD4+ T cells sorted from blood, taken at approximately week 56, from a patient treated with tofacitinib. Receptor source: a human donor with alopecia areata.

The V and J genes are TRBV19 and TRBJ2-1, with 7 bases matching TRBD2. CDR1 and CDR2 (germline): LNHDA, SQIVND (reference sequence). The V segment lost 8 bases and the J segment 6 bases; nucleotides outside the gene matches: 7. This CDR3 is built from 13 residues. CDR3 residues: CASGNWGGNEQFF. CDR3 DNA sequence: TGTGCCAGTGGAAACTGGGGGGGCAATGAGCAGTTCTTC.

In its sample, this clone was seen once. The gene calls are TRBV5-6 and TRBJ1-1; no reliable D call. The CDR3 is 16 amino acids. Germline V gene lookup returns CDR1 SGHDT and CDR2 YYEEEE. The V end was cut by 0 bases, the J end by 1 base, with 13 bases between. In DNA, the CDR3 is TGTGCCAGCAGCTTGGGGGCTCGAAGGAGGAACACTGAAGCTTTCTTT. It translates to CASSLGARRRNTEAFF. The variable domain in full, with the rest retrieved from reference TRBV5-6 and TRBJ1-1, is DAGVTQSPTHLIKTRGQQVTLRCSPKSGHDTVSWYQQALGQGPQFIFQYYEEEERQRGNFPDRFSGHQFPNYSSELNVNALLLGDSALYLCASSLGARRRNTEAFFGQGTRLTVV.

This clone has only a few counts. This chain joins TRBV29-1 and TRBJ1-4; weak D call: TRBD1 (6 bases). This CDR3 comprises 16 residues. Germline V gives CDR1 SQVTM, CDR2 ANQGSEA. With 4 bases removed from V and 4 bases from J, the gap between germline ends came to 19 bases. CDR3 loop: CSVGERGATLNEKLFF. DNA for the CDR3: TGCAGCGTTGGCGAGCGGGGGGCGACTCTTAATGAAAAACTGTTTTTT. Drawing the rest from reference TRBV29-1 and TRBJ1-4, the complete variable domain is SAVISQKPSRDICQRGTSLTIQCQVDSQVTMMFWYRQQPGQSLTLIATANQGSEATYESGFVIDKFPISRPNLTFSTLTVSNMSPEDSSIYLCSVGERGATLNEKLFFGSGTQLSVL.

This clone was counted between two and nine times. The chain is built from TRBV29-1 and TRBJ2-3; D not resolved. The V end was cut by 1 base, the J end by 3 bases, with 8 bases between. Germline-derived CDR1 and CDR2 are SQVTM and ANQGSEA. The CDR3 is made up of 13 amino acids. The chain's CDR3 is CSVEVDGTDTQYF. In DNA form, the CDR3 reads TGCAGCGTTGAAGTCGACGGAACAGATACGCAGTATTTT.

This clone has more than one count but fewer than ten. This rearrangement joins TRBV6-5 to TRBJ2-6, with D unclear. The CDR3 runs 12 residues. The ends were cut back, 6 bases at V and 0 bases at J, with 0 bases in the middle. Germline CDR1 MNHEY, CDR2 SVGAGI. The CDR3, as DNA: TGTGCCAGCAGCTCTGGGGCCAACGTCCTGACTTTC. Translating it yields CASSSGANVLTF.

This CDR3 is CSVSGGKHGYTF. The CDR3 DNA follows: TGCAGCGTATCAGGGGGCAAGCATGGCTACACCTTC. The chain is built from TRBV29-1 and TRBJ1-2, with TRBD1 matching over 8 bases. This CDR3 comprises 12 residues. V was clipped by 6 bases and J by 6 bases; unmatched bases: 6. In germline, CDR1 is SQVTM, CDR2 ANQGSEA.

Comments on this clone: Additional DNA sequences in this sample encode the identical CDR3. The chain employs TRBV2 and TRBJ1-2; the match to TRBD1 covers 7 bases. V gave up 4 bases and J gave up 3 bases; unmatched junction bases: 2. Germline lookup yields CDR1 SNHLY and CDR2 FYNNEI. The CDR3 has 13 residues. The CDR3 is CASSGDRDYGYTF. As DNA, the CDR3 is TGTGCCAGCAGTGGAGACAGGGACTATGGCTACACCTTC.

The gene calls are TRBV6-5 and TRBJ1-5; the D gene is possibly TRBD1 (5 bases). The germline CDR1 and CDR2 sequences are MNHEY and SVGAGI. Trimming removed 2 bases from V and 6 bases from J, with 11 bases in between. The CDR3 runs 14 residues. CDR3 residues: CASSYGGSGQPQHF. The CDR3 DNA reads as TGTGCCAGCAGTTACGGGGGATCTGGTCAGCCCCAGCATTTT.

The genes are TRBV5-4 and TRBJ1-6; 7 bases agree with TRBD1. There are 14 residues in the CDR3. Looked up from germline, CDR1 is SGHNT and CDR2 is YYREEE (reference sequence). Unmatched junction bases numbered 4, after V lost 1 base and J lost 9 bases. CDR3 in DNA: TGTGCCAGCAGCTTGAACAGGGGAGGTTCACCCCTCCACTTT. Translated: CASSLNRGGSPLHF. Full variable domain (missing parts from reference TRBV5-4 and TRBJ1-6): ETGVTQSPTHLIKTRGQQVTLRCSSQSGHNTVSWYQQALGQGPQFIFQYYREEENGRGNFPPRFSGLQFPNYSSELNVNALELDDSALYLCASSLNRGGSPLHFGNGTRLTVT.